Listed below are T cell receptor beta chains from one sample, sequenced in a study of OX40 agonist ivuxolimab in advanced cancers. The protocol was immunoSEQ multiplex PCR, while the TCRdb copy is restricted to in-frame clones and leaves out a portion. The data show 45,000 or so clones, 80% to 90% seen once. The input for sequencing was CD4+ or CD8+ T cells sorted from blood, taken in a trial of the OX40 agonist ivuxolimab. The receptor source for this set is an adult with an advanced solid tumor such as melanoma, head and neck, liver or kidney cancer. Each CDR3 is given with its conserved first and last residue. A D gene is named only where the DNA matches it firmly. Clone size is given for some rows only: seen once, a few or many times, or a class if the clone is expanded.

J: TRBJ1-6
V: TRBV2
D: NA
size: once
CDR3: CASSERANSPLHF
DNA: TGTGCCAGCAGTGAACGGGCTAATTCACCCCTCCACTTT

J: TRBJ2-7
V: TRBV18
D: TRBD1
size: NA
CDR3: CASSPGTGASYEQYF
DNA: TGTGCCAGCTCACCCGGGACAGGGGCCTCCTACGAGCAGTACTTC

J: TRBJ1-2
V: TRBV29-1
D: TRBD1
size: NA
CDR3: CSVDADRLLYGYTF
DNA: TGCAGCGTTGACGCGGACAGGTTACTATATGGCTACACCTTC

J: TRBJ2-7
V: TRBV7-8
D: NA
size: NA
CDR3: CASSLGTDTYEQYF
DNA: TGTGCCAGCAGCTTAGGGACCGACACCTACGAGCAGTACTTC

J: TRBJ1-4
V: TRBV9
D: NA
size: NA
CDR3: CASSDGGRLNEKLFF
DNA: TGTGCCAGCAGCGACGGGGGACGGCTTAATGAAAAACTGTTTTTT

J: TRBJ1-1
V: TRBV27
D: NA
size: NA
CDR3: CASSLLENTEAFF
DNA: TGTGCCAGCAGTCTATTGGAGAACACTGAAGCTTTCTTT

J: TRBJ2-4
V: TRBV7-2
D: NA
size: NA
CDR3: CASSSKGGGNIQYF
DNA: TGTGCCAGCAGCTCTAAGGGAGGTGGAAACATTCAGTACTTC

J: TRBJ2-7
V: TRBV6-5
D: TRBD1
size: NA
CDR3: CASSYSSGQVLYEQYF
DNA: TGTGCCAGCAGTTACTCTAGTGGACAGGTTTTGTACGAGCAGTACTTC

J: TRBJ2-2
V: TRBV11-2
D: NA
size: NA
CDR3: CASSLAGQDTGELFF
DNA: TGTGCCAGCAGCTTAGCGGGGCAGGACACCGGGGAGCTGTTTTTT

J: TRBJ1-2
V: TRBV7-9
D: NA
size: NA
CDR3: CASAVWTREGYTF
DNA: TGTGCCAGCGCCGTCTGGACTCGAGAAGGCTACACCTTC

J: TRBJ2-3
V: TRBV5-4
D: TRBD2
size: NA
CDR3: CASSWKREYTDTQYF
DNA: TGTGCCAGCAGCTGGAAGCGGGAGTACACAGATACGCAGTATTTT

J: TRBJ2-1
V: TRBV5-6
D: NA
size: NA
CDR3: CASSWDGDNEQFF
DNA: TGTGCCAGCAGCTGGGACGGTGACAATGAGCAGTTCTTC

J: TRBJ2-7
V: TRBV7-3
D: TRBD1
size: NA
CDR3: CASSARQGVYEQYF
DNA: TGTGCCAGCAGTGCTAGACAGGGGGTTTACGAGCAGTACTTC

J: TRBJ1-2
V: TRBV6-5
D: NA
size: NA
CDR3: CASRGAGTYYGYTF
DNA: TGTGCCAGCAGGGGAGCCGGGACCTACTATGGCTACACCTTC

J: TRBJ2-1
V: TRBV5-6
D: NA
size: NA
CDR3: CASSTKARNNEQFF
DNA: TGTGCCAGCAGCACGAAGGCGCGAAACAATGAGCAGTTCTTC

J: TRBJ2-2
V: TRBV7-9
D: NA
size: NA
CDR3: CASSLEPGELFF
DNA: TGTGCCAGCAGCTTAGAACCCGGGGAGCTGTTTTTT

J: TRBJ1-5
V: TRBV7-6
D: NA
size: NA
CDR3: CASSPDPPRGAGQPQHF
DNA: TGTGCCAGCAGCCCCGACCCCCCACGGGGGGCCGGCCAGCCCCAGCATTTT

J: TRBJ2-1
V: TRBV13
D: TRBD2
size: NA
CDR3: CASSRWREGQRNEQFF
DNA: TGTGCCAGCAGCCGCTGGCGGGAGGGCCAGCGGAATGAGCAGTTCTTC

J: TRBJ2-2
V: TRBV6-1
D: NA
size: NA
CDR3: CASSRTPDTGELFF
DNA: TGTGCCAGCAGTAGGACACCCGACACCGGGGAGCTGTTTTTT

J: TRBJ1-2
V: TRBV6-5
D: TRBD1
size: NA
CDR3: CASSWGQYGYTF
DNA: TGTGCCAGCTCTTGGGGACAGTATGGCTACACCTTC

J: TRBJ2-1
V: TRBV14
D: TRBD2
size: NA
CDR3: CASTLSGSIYNEQFF
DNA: TGTGCCAGCACCCTTAGCGGGAGTATATACAATGAGCAGTTCTTC

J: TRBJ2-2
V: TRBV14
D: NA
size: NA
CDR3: CASSQDQQDTYTGELFF
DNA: TGTGCCAGCAGCCAAGATCAGCAGGACACTTACACCGGGGAGCTGTTTTTT

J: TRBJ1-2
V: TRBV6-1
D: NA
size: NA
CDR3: CASAGSGYTF
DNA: TGTGCCAGTGCAGGGAGCGGCTACACCTTC

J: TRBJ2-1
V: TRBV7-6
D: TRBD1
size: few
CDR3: CASSPGQGRNEQFF
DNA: TGTGCCAGCAGCCCAGGACAGGGGCGGAATGAGCAGTTCTTC

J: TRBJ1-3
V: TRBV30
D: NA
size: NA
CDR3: CAWRDRNTIYF
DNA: TGTGCCTGGAGAGACCGAAACACCATATATTTT

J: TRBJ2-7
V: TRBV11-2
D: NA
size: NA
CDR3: CASSDFPGTEDPFSYEQYF
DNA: TGTGCCAGTTCCGATTTCCCCGGGACCGAGGACCCCTTCTCCTACGAGCAGTACTTC

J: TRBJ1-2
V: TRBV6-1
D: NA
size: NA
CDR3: CASRLLTGNYGYTF
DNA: TGTGCCAGCAGACTCCTCACGGGTAACTATGGCTACACCTTC